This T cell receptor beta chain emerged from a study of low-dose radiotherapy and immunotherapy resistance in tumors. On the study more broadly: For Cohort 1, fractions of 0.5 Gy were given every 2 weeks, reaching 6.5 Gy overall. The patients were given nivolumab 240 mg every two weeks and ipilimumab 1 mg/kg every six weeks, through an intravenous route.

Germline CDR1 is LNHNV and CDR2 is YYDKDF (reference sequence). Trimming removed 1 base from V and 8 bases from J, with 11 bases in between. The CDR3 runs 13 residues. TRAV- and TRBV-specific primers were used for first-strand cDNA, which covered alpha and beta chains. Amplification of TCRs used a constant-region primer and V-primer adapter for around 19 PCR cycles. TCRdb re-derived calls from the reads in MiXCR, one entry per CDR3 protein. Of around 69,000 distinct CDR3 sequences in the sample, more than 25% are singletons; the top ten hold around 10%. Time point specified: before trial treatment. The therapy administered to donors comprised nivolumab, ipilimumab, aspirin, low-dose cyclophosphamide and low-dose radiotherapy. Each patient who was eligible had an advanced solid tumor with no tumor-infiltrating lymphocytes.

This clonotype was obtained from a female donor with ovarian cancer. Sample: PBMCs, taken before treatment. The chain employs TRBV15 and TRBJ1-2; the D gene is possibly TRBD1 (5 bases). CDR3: CATSRVGGGGYTF. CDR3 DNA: TGTGCCACCAGCAGAGTGGGGGGAGGAGGCTACACCTTC.